This TCR beta chain stems from a study of graft-versus-host responses after intestinal transplantation. Findings and limits, study-wide: Allograft clonal ratios (graft-versus-host to host-versus-graft) were high in patients who had graft-donor T cell macrochimerism.

The authors seeded 200,000 CFSE-labeled responder cells together with 200,000 irradiated stimulator cells tagged with violet dye. Researchers sorted proliferating CFSE-low CD3+CD4+ and CD3+CD8+ responders once the reaction had finished. V dropped 5 bases and J dropped 0 bases, with 16 bases sitting between them. CDR3 length equals 16 residues. Germline lookup yields CDR1 SGHAT and CDR2 FQNNGV. Measured with immunoSEQ multiplex PCR; TCRdb has only the in-frame clones, and not every one. The table has approximately 4,700 clones, 25% to 35% seen once; the top ten hold approximately 24%. The specimen comprised alloreactive CD8+ T cells from a mixed lymphocyte reaction culture, sampled before transplantation. Subset reported: CFSE-low proliferating T cells sorted from approximately six-day pre-transplant mixed lymphocyte reaction (GvH or HvG direction). This TCR was sampled from a human patient who was an organ donor for intestinal transplantation. V is TRBV11-2 and J is TRBJ1-1, with a possible D match to TRBD1 (6 bases). The CDR3 DNA follows: TGTGCCAGCAGCCGGACAGAAGCGTTCATGAACACTGAAGCTTTCTTT. Encoded protein: CASSRTEAFMNTEAFF. The whole variable domain, remainder taken from reference TRBV11-2 and TRBJ1-1, is EAGVAQSPRYKIIEKRQSVAFWCNPISGHATLYWYQQILGQGPKLLIQFQNNGVVDDSQLPKDRFSAERLKGVDSTLKIQPAKLEDSAVYLCASSRTEAFMNTEAFFGQGTRLTVV.